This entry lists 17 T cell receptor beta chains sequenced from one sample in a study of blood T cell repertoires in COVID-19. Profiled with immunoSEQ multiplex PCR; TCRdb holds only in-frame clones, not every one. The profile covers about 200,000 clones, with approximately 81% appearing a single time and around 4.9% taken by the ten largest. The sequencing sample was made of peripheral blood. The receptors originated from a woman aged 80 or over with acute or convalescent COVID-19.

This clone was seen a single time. CDR3: CASSDTRNSPLHF. The CDR3 DNA reads TGTGCCAGTAGCGACACCAGGAATTCACCCCTCCACTTT. V is TRBV19 and J is TRBJ1-6; D gene ambiguous. V dropped 6 bases and J dropped 7 bases, with 10 bases sitting between them. Germline V gene data show CDR1 as LNHDA and CDR2 as SQIVND (reference sequence). The CDR3 length is 13 residues.

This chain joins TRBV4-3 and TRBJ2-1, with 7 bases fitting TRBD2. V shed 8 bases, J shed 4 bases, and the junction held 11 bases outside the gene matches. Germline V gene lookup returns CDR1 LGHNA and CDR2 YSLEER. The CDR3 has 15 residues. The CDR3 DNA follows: TGCGCCAGCGCGTTCGGTACTAGCGTGTACAATGAGCAGTTCTTC. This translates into CASAFGTSVYNEQFF.

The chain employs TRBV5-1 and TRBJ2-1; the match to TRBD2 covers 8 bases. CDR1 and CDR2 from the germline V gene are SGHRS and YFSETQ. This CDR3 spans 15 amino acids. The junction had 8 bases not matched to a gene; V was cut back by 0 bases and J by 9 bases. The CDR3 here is CASSLVQSGSGEQFF. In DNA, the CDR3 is TGCGCCAGCAGCTTGGTCCAGAGCGGGAGCGGTGAGCAGTTCTTC.

The CDR3 bases are TGTGCCAGCAGCGCACAGGGGAGCAATCAGCCCCAGCATTTT. This encodes CASSAQGSNQPQHF. The rearrangement joins TRBV9 to TRBJ1-5, with 7 bases identical to TRBD1. Germline CDR1 is SGDLS and CDR2 is YYNGEE. The junction had 1 base not matched to a gene; V was cut back by 3 bases and J by 1 base. CDR3 length equals 14 residues.

The CDR3 here is CASSLGVRAYYGYTF. DNA of the CDR3: TGTGCCAGCAGCTTAGGGGTCAGGGCTTACTATGGCTACACCTTC. The J gene is TRBJ1-2, the V gene TRBV7-2; D is perhaps TRBD1 (5 bases). V was cut by 1 base and J by 3 bases, with 12 bases left in between. The CDR3 length is 15 residues. The germline gives CDR1 SGHTA, CDR2 FQGNSA.

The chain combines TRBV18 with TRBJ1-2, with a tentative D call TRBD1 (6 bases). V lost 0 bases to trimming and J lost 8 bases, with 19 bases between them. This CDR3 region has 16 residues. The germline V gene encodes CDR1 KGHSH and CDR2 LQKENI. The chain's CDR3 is CASSPPSMGGLRGYTF. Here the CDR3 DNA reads TGTGCCAGCTCACCACCGAGTATGGGGGGGCTACGAGGCTACACCTTC.

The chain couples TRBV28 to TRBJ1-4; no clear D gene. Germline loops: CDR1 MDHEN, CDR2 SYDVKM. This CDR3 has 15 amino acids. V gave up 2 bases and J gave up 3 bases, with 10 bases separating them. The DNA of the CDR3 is TGTGCCAGCAGTTTACCGGGGATCGCTAATGAAAAACTGTTTTTT. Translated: CASSLPGIANEKLFF.

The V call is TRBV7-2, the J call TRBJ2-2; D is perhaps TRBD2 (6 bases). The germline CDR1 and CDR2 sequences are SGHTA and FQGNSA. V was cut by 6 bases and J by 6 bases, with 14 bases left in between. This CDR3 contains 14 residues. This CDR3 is CASRLGGFAGELFF. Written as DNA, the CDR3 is TGTGCCAGCAGGCTGGGGGGTTTCGCCGGGGAGCTGTTTTTT.

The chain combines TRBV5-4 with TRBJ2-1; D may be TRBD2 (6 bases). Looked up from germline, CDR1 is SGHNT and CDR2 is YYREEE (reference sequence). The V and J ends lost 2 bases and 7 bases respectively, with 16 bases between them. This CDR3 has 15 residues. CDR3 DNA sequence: TGTGCCAGCAGCTTAAGTAGGGGTGGGAGGAATGAGCAGTTCTTC. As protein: CASSLSRGGRNEQFF.

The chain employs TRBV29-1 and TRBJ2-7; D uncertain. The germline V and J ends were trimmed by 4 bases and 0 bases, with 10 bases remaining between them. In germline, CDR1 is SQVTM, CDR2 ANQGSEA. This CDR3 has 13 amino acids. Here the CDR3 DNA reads TGCAGCGTTGTCCTGACTCACTCCTACGAGCAGTACTTC. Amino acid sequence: CSVVLTHSYEQYF.

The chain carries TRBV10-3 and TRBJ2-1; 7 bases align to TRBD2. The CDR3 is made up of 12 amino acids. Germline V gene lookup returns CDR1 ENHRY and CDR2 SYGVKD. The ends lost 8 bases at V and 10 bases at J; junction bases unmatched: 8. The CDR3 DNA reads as TGTGCCATCCGTGGGGGGGATAGGGAGCAGTTCTTC. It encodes CAIRGGDREQFF.

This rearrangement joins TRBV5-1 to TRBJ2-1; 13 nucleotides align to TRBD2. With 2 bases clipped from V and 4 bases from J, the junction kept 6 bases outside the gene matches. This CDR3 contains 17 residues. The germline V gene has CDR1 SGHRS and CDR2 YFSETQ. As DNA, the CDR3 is TGCGCCAGCAGCTTACCGGGACTAGCGGGAACTTACAATGAGCAGTTCTTC. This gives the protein CASSLPGLAGTYNEQFF.

CDR3 in DNA: TGTGCCAGCAGCTTGGGGGCAGGATCCTACAATGAGCAGTTCTTC. Protein sequence: CASSLGAGSYNEQFF. The chain carries TRBV5-4 and TRBJ2-1; D gene unclear. V lost 0 bases to trimming and J lost 1 base, with 8 bases between them. CDR1 is SGHNT, CDR2 YYREEE, per germline (reference sequence). The CDR3 is 15 residues long. The full variable domain, rest sourced from reference TRBV5-4 and TRBJ2-1, is ETGVTQSPTHLIKTRGQQVTLRCSSQSGHNTVSWYQQALGQGPQFIFQYYREEENGRGNFPPRFSGLQFPNYSSELNVNALELDDSALYLCASSLGAGSYNEQFFGPGTRLTVL.

This CDR3 reads CASSSYTGELFF. CDR3 bases: TGTGCCAGCAGCTCCTACACCGGGGAGCTGTTTTTT. The gene calls are TRBV7-2 and TRBJ2-2; D remains unclear. V was shortened by 4 bases and J by 3 bases, with 3 bases between the two germline ends. CDR1 and CDR2 from the germline V gene are SGHTA and FQGNSA. The CDR3 sequence is 12 residues long.

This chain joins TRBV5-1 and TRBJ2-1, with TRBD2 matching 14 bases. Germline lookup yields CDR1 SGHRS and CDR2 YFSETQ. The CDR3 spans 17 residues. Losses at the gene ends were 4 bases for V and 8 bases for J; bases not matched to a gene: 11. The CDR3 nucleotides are TGCGCCAGCAGCCCTCCAAGACTAGCGGGAGGGTCGGATGAGCAGTTCTTC. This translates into CASSPPRLAGGSDEQFF.

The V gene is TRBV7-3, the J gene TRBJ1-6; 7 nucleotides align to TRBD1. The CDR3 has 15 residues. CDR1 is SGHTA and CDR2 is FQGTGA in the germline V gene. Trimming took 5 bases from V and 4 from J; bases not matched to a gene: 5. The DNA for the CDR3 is TGTGCCAGCAGCCGGGGGACAGATTATAATTCACCCCTCCACTTT. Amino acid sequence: CASSRGTDYNSPLHF.

CDR3 in DNA: TGCGCCAGCAGCTTGAGGGGACAGGGGGAACAAGAGACCCAGTACTTC. Residues: CASSLRGQGEQETQYF. The V and J genes are TRBV5-1 and TRBJ2-5; the match to TRBD1 covers 11 bases. Per germline, CDR1 SGHRS and CDR2 YFSETQ. The CDR3 has 16 amino acids. Losses at the gene ends were 1 base for V and 2 bases for J; bases not matched to a gene: 4.